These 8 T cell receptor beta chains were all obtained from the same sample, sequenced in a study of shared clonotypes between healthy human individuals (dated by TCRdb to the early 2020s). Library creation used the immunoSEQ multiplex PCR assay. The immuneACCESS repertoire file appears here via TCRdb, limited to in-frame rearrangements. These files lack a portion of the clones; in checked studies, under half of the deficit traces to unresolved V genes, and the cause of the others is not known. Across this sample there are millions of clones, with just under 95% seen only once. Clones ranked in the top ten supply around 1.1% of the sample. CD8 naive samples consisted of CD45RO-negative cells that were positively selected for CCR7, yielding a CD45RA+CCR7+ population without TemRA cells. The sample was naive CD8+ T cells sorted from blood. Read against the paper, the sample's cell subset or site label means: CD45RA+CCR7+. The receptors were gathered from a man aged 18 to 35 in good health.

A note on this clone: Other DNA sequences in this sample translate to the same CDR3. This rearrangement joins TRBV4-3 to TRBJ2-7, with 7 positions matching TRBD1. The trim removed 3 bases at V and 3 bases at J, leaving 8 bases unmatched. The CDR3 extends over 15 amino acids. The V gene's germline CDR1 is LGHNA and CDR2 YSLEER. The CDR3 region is CASSQDRSDGYEQYF. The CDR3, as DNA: TGCGCCAGCAGCCAGGACAGGTCCGACGGCTACGAGCAGTACTTC.

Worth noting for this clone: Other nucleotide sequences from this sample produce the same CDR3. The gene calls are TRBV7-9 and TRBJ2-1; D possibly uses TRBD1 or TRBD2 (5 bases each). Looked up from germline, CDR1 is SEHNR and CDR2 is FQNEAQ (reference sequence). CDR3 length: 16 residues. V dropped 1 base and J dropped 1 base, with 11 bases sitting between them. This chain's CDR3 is CASSLGEGESYNEQFF. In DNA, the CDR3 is TGTGCCAGCAGCTTAGGTGAAGGGGAGTCCTACAATGAGCAGTTCTTC.

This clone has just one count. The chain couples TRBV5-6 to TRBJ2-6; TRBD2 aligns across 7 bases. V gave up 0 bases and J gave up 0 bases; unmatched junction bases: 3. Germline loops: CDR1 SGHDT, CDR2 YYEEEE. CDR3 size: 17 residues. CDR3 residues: CASSLGEGYSGANVLTF. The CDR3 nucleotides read TGTGCCAGCAGCTTGGGGGAGGGATACTCTGGGGCCAACGTCCTGACTTTC.

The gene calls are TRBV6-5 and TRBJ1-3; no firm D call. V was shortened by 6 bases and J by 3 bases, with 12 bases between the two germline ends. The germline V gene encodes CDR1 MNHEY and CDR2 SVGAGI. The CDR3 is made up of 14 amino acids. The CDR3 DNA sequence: TGTGCCAGCAGCCCCGGCGCCGGTGGAAACACCATATATTTT. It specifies CASSPGAGGNTIYF.

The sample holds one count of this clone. The CDR3 sequence: CASSNPGYTNEKLFF. The CDR3 nucleotides are TGTGCCAGTAGTAACCCCGGCTACACTAATGAAAAACTGTTTTTT. The V call is TRBV19, the J call TRBJ1-4; D unclear. The V end was cut by 4 bases, the J end by 2 bases, with 11 bases between. The germline V gene encodes CDR1 LNHDA and CDR2 SQIVND (reference sequence). The CDR3 totals 15 residues.

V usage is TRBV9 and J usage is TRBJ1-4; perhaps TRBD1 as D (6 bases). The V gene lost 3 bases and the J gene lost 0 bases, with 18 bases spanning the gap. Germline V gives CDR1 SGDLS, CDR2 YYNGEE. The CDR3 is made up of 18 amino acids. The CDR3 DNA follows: TGTGCCAGCAGCGAGAACAGGGATTCAGGGGCAACTAATGAAAAACTGTTTTTT. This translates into CASSENRDSGATNEKLFF. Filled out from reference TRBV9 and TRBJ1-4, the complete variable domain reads DSGVTQTPKHLITATGQRVTLRCSPRSGDLSVYWYQQSLDQGLQFLIQYYNGEERAKGNILERFSAQQFPDLHSELNLSSLELGDSALYFCASSENRDSGATNEKLFFGSGTQLSVL.

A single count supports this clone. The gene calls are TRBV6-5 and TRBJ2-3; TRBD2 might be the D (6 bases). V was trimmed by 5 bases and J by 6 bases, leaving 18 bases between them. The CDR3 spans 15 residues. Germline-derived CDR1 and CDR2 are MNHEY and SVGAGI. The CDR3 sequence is CASSAGTGVGDTQYF. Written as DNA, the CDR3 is TGTGCCAGCAGTGCCGGAACGGGGGTGGGGGATACGCAGTATTTT.

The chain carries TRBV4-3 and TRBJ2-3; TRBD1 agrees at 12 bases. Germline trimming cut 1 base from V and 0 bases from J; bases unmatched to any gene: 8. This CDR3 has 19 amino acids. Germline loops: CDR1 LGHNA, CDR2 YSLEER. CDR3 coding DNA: TGCGCCAGCAGCCAAGTCTTGGGACAGGGGGCTCCCAGCACAGATACGCAGTATTTT. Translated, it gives CASSQVLGQGAPSTDTQYF.